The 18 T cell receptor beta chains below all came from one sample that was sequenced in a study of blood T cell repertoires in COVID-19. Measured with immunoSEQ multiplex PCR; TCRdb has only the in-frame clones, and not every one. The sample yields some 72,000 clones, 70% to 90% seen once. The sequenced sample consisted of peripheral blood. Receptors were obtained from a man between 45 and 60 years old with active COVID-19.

CDR3 loop: CASRLTPGTAVHF. CDR3 DNA: TGTGCCAGTAGGCTTACCCCCGGGACAGCGGTCCACTTT. The chain links TRBV19 to TRBJ1-6, with 7 nucleotides matching TRBD1. Germline CDR1 LNHDA, CDR2 SQIVND (reference sequence). With 6 bases clipped from V and 17 bases from J, the junction kept 13 bases outside the gene matches. This CDR3 comprises 13 residues.

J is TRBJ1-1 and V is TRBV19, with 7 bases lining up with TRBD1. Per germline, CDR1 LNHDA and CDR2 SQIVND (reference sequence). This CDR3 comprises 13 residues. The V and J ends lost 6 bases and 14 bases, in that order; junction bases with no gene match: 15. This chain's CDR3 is CASSQELVTGFFF. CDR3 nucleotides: TGTGCCAGTAGCCAAGAGTTGGTGACAGGGTTCTTCTTT.

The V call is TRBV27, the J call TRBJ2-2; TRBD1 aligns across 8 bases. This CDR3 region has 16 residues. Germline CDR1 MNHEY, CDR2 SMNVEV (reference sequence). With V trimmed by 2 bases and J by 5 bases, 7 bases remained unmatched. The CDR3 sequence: CASSLGRGRRTGELFF. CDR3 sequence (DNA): TGTGCCAGCAGTTTAGGCAGGGGGCGCAGAACCGGGGAGCTGTTTTTT.

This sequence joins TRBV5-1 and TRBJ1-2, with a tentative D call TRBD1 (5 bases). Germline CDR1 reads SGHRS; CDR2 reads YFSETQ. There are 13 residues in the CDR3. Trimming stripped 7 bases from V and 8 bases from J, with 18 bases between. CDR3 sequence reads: CASRRAGGDGYTF. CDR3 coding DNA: TGCGCCAGCCGTCGGGCTGGGGGGGACGGCTACACCTTC.

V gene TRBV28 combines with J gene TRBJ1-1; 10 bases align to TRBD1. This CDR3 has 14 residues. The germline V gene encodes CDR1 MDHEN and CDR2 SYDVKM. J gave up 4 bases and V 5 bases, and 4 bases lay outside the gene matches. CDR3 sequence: CASSGGQGTTEAFF. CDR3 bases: TGTGCCAGCAGTGGGGGACAGGGGACCACTGAAGCTTTCTTT.

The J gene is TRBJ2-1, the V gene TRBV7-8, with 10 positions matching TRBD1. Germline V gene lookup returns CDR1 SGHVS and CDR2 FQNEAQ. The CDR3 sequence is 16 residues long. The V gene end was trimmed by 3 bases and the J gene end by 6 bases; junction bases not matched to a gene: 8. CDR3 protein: CASSLVEDRGTNEQFF. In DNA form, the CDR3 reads TGTGCCAGCAGCTTGGTCGAGGACAGGGGGACCAATGAGCAGTTCTTC.

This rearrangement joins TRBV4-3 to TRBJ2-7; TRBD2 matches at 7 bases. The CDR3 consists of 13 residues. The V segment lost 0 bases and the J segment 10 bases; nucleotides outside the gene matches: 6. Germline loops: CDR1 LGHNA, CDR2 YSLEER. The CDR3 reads CASSQDGGGIQYF. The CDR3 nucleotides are TGCGCCAGCAGCCAAGATGGGGGGGGGATACAGTACTTC.

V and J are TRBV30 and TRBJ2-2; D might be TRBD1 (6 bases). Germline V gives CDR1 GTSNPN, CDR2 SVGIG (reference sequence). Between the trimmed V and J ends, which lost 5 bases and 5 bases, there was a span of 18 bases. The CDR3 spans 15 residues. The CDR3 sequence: CAWGLGDILTGELFF. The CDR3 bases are TGTGCCTGGGGCCTGGGGGACATACTGACCGGGGAGCTGTTTTTT. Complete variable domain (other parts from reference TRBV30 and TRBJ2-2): SQTIHQWPATLVQPVGSPLSLECTVEGTSNPNLYWYRQAAGRGLQLLFYSVGIGQISSEVPQNLSASRPQDRQFILSSKKLLLSDSGFYLCAWGLGDILTGELFFGEGSRLTVL.

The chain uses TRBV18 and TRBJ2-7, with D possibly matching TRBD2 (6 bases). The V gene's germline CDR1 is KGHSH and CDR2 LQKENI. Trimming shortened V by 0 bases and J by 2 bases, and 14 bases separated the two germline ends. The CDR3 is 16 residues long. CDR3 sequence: CASSPPLGGSPYEQYF. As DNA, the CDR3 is TGTGCCAGCTCACCACCCCTAGGAGGGAGTCCCTACGAGCAGTACTTC. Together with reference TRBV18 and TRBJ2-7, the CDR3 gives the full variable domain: NAGVMQNPRHLVRRRGQEARLRCSPMKGHSHVYWYRQLPEEGLKFMVYLQKENIIDESGMPKERFSAEFPKEGPSILRIQQVVRGDSAAYFCASSPPLGGSPYEQYFGPGTRLTVT.

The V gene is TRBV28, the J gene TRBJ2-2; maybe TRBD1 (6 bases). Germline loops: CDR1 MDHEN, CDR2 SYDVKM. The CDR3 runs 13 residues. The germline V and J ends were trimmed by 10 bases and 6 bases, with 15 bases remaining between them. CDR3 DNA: TGTGCCACCAATGGCAGGGGTCCCGGGGAGCTGTTTTTT. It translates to CATNGRGPGELFF.

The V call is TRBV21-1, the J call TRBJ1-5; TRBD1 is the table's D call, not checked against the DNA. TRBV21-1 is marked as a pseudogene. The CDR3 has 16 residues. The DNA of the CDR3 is TGTGCCAGCAGCAAAGCACAGCTCTATAGCAATCAGCCCCAGCATTTT. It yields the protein CASSKAQLYSNQPQHF.

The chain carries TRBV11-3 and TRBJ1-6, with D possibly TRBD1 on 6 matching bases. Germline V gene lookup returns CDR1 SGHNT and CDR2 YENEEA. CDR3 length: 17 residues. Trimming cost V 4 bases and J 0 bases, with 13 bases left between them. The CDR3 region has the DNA TGTGCCAGCAGCTCTAGAGGGGGAAGCTCCTATAATTCACCCCTCCACTTT. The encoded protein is CASSSRGGSSYNSPLHF.

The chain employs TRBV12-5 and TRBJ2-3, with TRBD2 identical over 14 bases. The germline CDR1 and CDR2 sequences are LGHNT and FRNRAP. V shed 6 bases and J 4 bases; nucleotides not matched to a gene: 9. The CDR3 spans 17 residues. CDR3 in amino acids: CASGPRLAGGPADTQYF. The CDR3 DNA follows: TGTGCTAGTGGCCCTCGACTAGCGGGAGGGCCGGCAGATACGCAGTATTTT.

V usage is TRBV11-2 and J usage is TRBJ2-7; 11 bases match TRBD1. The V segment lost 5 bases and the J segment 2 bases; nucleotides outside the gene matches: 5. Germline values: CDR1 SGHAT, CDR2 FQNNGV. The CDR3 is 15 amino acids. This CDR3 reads CASSPRTGGTYEQYF. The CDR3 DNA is TGTGCCAGCAGCCCTAGGACAGGGGGCACCTACGAGCAGTACTTC.

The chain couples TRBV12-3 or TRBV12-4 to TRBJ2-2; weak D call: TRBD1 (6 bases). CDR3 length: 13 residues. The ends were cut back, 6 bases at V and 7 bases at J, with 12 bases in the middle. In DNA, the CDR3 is TGTGCCAGCAGATACAGGGATGTCGGGGAGCTGTTTTTT. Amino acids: CASRYRDVGELFF.

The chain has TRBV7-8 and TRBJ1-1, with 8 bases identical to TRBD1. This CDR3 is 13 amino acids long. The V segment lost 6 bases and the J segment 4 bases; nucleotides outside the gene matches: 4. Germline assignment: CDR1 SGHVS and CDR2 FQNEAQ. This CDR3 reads CASSRTGGTEAFF. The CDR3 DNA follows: TGTGCCAGCAGTCGTACAGGGGGCACTGAAGCTTTCTTT.

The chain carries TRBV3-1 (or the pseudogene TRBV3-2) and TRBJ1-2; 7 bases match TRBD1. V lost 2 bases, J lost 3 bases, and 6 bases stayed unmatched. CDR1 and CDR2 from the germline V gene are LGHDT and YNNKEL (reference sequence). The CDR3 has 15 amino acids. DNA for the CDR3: TGTGCCAGCAGCCAAAATCTAGGGGGCTACTATGGCTACACCTTC. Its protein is CASSQNLGGYYGYTF.

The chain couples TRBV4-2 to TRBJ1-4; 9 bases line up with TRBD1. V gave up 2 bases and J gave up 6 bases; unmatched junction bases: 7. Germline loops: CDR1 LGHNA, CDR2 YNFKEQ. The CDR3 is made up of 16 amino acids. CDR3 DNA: TGTGCCAGCAGCCAACCTAGGACAGGGGCTCATGAAAAACTGTTTTTT. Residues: CASSQPRTGAHEKLFF.